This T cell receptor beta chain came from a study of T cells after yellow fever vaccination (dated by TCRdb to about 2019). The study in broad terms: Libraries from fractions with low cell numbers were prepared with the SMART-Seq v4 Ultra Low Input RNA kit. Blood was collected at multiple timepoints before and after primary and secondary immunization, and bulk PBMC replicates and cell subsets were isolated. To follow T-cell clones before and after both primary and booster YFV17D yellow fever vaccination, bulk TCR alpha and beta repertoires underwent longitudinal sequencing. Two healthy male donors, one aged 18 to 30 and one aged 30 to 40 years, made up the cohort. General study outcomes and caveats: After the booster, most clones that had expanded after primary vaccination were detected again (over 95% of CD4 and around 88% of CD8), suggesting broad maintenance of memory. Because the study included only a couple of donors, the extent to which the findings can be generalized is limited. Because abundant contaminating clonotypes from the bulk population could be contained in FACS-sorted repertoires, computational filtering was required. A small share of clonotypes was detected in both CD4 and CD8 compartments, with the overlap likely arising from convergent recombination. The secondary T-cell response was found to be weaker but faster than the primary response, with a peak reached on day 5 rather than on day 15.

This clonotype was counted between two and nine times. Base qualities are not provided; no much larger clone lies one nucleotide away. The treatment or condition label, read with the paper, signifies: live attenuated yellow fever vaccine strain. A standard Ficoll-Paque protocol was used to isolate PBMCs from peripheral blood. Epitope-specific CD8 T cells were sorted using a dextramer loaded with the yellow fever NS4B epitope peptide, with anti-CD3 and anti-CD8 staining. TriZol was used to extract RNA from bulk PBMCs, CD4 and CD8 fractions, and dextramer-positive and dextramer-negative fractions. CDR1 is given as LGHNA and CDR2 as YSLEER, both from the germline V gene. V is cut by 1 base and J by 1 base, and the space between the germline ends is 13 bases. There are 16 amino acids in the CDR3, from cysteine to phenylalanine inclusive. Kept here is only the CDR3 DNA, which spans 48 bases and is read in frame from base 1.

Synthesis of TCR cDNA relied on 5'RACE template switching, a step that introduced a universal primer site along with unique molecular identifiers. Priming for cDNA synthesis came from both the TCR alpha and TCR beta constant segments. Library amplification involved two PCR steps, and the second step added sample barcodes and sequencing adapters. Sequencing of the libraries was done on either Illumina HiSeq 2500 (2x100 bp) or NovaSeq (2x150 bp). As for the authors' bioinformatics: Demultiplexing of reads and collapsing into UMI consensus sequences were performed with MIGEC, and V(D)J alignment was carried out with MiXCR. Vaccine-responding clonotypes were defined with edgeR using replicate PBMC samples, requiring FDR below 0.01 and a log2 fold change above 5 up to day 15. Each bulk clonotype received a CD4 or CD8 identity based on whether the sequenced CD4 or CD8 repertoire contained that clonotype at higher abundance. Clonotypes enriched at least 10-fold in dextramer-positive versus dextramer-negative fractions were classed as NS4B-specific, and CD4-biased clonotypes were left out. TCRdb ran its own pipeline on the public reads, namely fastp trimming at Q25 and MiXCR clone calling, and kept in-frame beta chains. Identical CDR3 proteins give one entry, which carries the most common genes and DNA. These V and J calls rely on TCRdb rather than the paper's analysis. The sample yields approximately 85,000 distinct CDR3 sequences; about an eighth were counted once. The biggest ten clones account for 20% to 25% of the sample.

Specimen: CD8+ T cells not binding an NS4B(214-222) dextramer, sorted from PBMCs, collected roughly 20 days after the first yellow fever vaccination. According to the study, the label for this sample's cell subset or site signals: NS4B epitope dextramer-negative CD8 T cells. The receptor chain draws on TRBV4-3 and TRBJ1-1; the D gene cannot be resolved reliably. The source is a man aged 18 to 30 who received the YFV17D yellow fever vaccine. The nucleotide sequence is TGCGCCAGCAGCCAAGCCAGACCTCCGGGGAACACTGAAGCTTTCTTT. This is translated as CASSQARPPGNTEAFF.